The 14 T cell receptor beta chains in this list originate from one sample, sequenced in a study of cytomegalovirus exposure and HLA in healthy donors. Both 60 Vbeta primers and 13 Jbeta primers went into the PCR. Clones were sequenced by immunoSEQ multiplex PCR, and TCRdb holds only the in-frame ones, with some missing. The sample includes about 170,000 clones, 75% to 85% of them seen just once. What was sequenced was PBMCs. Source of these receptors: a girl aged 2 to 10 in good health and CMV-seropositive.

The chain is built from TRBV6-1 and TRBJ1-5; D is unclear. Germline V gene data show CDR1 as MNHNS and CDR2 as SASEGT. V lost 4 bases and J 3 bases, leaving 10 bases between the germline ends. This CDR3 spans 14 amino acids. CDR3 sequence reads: CASSVAVLNQPQHF. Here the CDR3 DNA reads TGTGCCAGCAGTGTGGCAGTCCTCAATCAGCCCCAGCATTTT.

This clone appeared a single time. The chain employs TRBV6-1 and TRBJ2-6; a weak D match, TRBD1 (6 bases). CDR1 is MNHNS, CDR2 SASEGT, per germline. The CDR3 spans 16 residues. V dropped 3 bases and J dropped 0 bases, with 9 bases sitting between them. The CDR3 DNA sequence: TGTGCCAGCAGTGACCAACAGGGCTCTGGGGCCAACGTCCTGACTTTC. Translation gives CASSDQQGSGANVLTF.

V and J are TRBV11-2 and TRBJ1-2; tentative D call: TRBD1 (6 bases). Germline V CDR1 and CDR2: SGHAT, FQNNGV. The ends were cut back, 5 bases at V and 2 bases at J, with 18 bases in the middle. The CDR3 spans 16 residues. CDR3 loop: CASSRAGQIRNYGYTF. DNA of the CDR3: TGTGCCAGCAGCCGGGCCGGACAGATCCGAAACTATGGCTACACCTTC. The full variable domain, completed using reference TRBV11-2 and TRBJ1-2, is EAGVAQSPRYKIIEKRQSVAFWCNPISGHATLYWYQQILGQGPKLLIQFQNNGVVDDSQLPKDRFSAERLKGVDSTLKIQPAKLEDSAVYLCASSRAGQIRNYGYTFGSGTRLTVV.

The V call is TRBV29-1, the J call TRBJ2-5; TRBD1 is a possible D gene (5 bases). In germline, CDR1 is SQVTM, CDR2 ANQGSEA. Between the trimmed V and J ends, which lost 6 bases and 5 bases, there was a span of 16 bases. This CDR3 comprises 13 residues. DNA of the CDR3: TGCAGCGTAGACCCCCCCCCAGGGGAGACCCAGTACTTC. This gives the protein CSVDPPPGETQYF. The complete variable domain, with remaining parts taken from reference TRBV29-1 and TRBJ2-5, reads SAVISQKPSRDICQRGTSLTIQCQVDSQVTMMFWYRQQPGQSLTLIATANQGSEATYESGFVIDKFPISRPNLTFSTLTVSNMSPEDSSIYLCSVDPPPGETQYFGPGTRLLVL.

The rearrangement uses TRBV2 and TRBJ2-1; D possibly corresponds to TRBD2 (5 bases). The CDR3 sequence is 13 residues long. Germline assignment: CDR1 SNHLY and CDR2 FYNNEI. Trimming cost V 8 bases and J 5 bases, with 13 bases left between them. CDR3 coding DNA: TGTGCCAGCGGGAGAATCGGGGACAATGAGCAGTTCTTC. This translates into CASGRIGDNEQFF.

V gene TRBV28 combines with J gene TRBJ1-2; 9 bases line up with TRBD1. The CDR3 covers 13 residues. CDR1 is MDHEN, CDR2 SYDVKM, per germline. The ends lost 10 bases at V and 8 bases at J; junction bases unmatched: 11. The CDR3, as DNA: TGTGCCACAACAGGGGGCAGAGGGGTAGGCTACACCTTC. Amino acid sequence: CATTGGRGVGYTF.

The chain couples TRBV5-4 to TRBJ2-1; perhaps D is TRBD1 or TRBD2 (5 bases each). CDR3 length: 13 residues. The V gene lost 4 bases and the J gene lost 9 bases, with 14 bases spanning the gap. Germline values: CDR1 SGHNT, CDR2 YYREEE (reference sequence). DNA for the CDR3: TGTGCCAGCAGCCTGGACTCTCAGGGTGAGCAGTTCTTC. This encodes CASSLDSQGEQFF.

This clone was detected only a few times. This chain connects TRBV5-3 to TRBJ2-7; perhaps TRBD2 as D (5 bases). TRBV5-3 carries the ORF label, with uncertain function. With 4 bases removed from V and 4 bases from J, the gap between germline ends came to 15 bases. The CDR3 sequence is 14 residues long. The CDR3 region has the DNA TGTGCCAGAAGCGCGACTATTCCATTATACGAGCAGTACTTC. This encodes CARSATIPLYEQYF.

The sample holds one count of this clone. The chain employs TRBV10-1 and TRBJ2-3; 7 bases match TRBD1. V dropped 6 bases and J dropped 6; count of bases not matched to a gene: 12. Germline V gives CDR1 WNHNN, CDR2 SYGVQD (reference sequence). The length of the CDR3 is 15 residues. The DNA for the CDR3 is TGCGCCAGCAGGAAGACGACAGGGATAAGGGATACGCAGTATTTT. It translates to CASRKTTGIRDTQYF.

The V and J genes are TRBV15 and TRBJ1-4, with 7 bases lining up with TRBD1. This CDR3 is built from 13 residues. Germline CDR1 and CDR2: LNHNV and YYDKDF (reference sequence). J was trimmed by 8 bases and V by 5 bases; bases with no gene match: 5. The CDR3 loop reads CATSEGGQEKLFF. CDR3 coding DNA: TGTGCCACCAGCGAAGGGGGACAGGAAAAACTGTTTTTT.

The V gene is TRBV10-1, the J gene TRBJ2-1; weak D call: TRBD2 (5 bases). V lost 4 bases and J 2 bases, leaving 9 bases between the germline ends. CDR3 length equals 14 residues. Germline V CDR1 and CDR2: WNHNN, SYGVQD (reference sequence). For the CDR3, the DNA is TGCGCCAGCAGTGCTAGCCTTGCCTACAATGAGCAGTTCTTC. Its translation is CASSASLAYNEQFF.

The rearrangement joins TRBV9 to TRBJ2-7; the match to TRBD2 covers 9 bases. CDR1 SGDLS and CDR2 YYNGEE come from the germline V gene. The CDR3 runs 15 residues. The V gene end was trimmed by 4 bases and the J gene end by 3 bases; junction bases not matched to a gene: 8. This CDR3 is CASSPGGTSNYEQYF. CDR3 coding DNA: TGTGCCAGCAGCCCAGGCGGGACTAGCAACTACGAGCAGTACTTC.

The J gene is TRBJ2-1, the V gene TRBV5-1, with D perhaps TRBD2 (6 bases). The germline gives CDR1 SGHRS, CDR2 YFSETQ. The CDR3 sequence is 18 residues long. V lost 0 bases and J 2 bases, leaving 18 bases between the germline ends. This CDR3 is CASSLAGTSFGTYNEQFF. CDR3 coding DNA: TGCGCCAGCAGCTTGGCCGGGACTTCTTTTGGTACCTACAATGAGCAGTTCTTC.

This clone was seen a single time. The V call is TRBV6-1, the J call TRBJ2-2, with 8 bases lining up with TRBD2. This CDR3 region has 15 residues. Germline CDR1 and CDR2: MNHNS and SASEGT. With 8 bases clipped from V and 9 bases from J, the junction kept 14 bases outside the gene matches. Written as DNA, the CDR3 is TGTGCCAGCGTTCAACATTCGGGGGGGCTGAGGGAGCTGTTTTTT. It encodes CASVQHSGGLRELFF.